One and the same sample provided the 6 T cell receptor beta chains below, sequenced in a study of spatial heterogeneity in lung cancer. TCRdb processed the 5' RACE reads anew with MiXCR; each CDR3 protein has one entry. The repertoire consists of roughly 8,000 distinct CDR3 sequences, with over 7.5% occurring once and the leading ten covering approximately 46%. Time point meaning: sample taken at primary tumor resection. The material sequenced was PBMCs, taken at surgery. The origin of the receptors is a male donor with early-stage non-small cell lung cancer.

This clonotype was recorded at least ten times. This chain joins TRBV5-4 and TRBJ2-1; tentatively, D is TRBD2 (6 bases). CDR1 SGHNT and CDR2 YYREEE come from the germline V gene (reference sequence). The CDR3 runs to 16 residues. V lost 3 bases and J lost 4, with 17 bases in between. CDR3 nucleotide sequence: TGTGCCAGCAGCTGGGCCGGGACTGGAGGATACAATGAGCAGTTCTTC. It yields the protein CASSWAGTGGYNEQFF.

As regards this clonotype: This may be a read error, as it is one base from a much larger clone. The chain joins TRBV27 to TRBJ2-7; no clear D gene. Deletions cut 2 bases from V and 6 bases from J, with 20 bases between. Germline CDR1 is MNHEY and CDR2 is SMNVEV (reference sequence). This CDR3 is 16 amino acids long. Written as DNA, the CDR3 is TGTGCCAGCAGTTTAGTTTTTTCGTCCAGACCCGGCGAGCAGTACTTC. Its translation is CASSLVFSSRPGEQYF.

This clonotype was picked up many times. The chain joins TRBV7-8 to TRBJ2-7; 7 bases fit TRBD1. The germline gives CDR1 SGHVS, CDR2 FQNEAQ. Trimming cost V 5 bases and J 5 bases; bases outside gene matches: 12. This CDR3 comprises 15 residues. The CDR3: CASSRLGQQRDEQYF. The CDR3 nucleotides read TGTGCCAGCAGCAGGTTGGGACAGCAACGCGACGAGCAGTACTTC.

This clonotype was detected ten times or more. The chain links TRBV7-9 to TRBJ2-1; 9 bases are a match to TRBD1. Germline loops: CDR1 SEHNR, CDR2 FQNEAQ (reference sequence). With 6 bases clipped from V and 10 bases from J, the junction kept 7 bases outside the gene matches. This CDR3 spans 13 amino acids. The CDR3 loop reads CASRGQGTLEQFF. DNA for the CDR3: TGTGCCAGCAGAGGACAGGGGACTTTGGAGCAGTTCTTC.

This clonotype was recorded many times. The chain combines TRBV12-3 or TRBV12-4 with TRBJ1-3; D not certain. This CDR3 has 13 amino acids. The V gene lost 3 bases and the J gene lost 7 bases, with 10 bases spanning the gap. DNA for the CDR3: TGTGCCAGCAGTTTTCAGCTTAGGAACACCATATATTTT. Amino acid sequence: CASSFQLRNTIYF.

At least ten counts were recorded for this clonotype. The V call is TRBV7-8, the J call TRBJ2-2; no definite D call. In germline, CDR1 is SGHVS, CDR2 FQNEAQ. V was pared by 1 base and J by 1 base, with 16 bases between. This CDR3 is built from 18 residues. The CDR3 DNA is TGTGCCAGCAGCTTAGTCCATTTTGTCTCAGAGAACACCGGGGAGCTGTTTTTT. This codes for CASSLVHFVSENTGELFF. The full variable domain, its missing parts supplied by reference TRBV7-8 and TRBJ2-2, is GAGVSQSPRYKVAKRGQDVALRCDPISGHVSLFWYQQALGQGPEFLTYFQNEAQLDKSGLPSDRFFAERPEGSVSTLKIQRTQQEDSAVYLCASSLVHFVSENTGELFFGEGSRLTVL.